Following are 7 T cell receptor beta chains from one sample sequenced in a study of human T cells and chemical hapten exposure. TCRdb re-analysed the RACE reads in MiXCR, keeping a single row per CDR3 protein. The sample carries about 120,000 distinct CDR3 sequences, roughly 13% recorded once. Regarding time point: pre-sensitization, week 0. Treatment here: therapeutic diphenylcyclopropenone sensitization with weekly scalp DPC. Sequenced material: whole blood, taken in connection with sensitization to the hapten diphenylcyclopropenone (DPC). These receptor sequences come from a woman younger than 30 with alopecia areata. Some clones in this sample may be carry-over from other donors' samples.

There are a few counts of this clonotype. The chain couples TRBV13 to TRBJ2-2, with a possible D match to TRBD1 (5 bases). Looked up from germline, CDR1 is PRHDT and CDR2 is FYEKMQ (reference sequence). The V and J ends lost 5 bases and 6 bases respectively, with 10 bases between them. This CDR3 comprises 13 residues. The CDR3 bases are TGTGCCAGCAGCCGCCCAGGGTCCGGGGAGCTGTTTTTT. Its protein product is CASSRPGSGELFF.

The CDR3 is CASSHHPLTGRNYGYTF. CDR3 DNA sequence: TGTGCCAGCAGCCATCACCCTCTGACAGGGAGAAACTATGGCTACACCTTC. The rearrangement links TRBV4-2 to TRBJ1-2, with 7 bases that match TRBD1. The CDR3 extends over 17 amino acids. V shed 3 bases, J shed 2 bases, and the junction held 12 bases outside the gene matches. Germline CDR1 LGHNA, CDR2 YNFKEQ.

This clonotype showed up many times. This chain links TRBV5-4 with TRBJ2-1, with 8 bases aligning to TRBD1. V shed 5 bases and J 4 bases; nucleotides not matched to a gene: 8. The CDR3 length is 15 residues. Germline V lookup: CDR1 SGHNT, CDR2 YYREEE (reference sequence). The DNA of the CDR3 is TGTGCCAGCAGAGTAGGACAGGGCCCTTACAATGAGCAGTTCTTC. This sequence encodes CASRVGQGPYNEQFF.

This clonotype was detected only a few times. The rearrangement joins TRBV7-9 to TRBJ2-7, with TRBD1 matching 9 bases. Trimming cost V 4 bases and J 5 bases; bases outside gene matches: 9. From germline, CDR1 is SEHNR and CDR2 FQNEAQ (reference sequence). The CDR3 loop spans 15 amino acids. CDR3 in DNA: TGTGCCAGCAGCTGGGGGACAGGGCCTACGGACGAGCAGTACTTC. It specifies CASSWGTGPTDEQYF.

Ten or more counts support this clonotype. The chain links TRBV6-1 to TRBJ2-1; a possible D gene is TRBD1 (5 bases). The germline V gene encodes CDR1 MNHNS and CDR2 SASEGT. This CDR3 spans 13 amino acids. The V end was cut by 6 bases, the J end by 6 bases, with 12 bases between. CDR3 loop: CASRIQGPNEQFF. The CDR3 DNA sequence: TGTGCCAGCAGAATTCAGGGCCCCAATGAGCAGTTCTTC.

This clonotype has just a few counts. The CDR3 reads CASSVANGIEQFF. CDR3 DNA sequence: TGTGCCAGCAGCGTAGCTAACGGGATTGAGCAGTTCTTC. The chain joins TRBV9 to TRBJ2-1; a possible D gene is TRBD2 (5 bases). This CDR3 spans 13 amino acids. Trimming took off 0 bases at V and 9 bases at J, with 10 bases between the two ends. Germline loops: CDR1 SGDLS, CDR2 YYNGEE. Combining the CDR3 with reference TRBV9 and TRBJ2-1 gives the whole variable domain DSGVTQTPKHLITATGQRVTLRCSPRSGDLSVYWYQQSLDQGLQFLIQYYNGEERAKGNILERFSAQQFPDLHSELNLSSLELGDSALYFCASSVANGIEQFFGPGTRLTVL.

V and J are TRBV5-6 and TRBJ1-2; 7 bases match TRBD1. CDR1 SGHDT and CDR2 YYEEEE come from the germline V gene. Trimming at V came to 3 bases and at J to 5 bases, leaving 4 bases not matched to a gene. This CDR3 region has 13 residues. The CDR3 DNA follows: TGTGCCAGCAGCTCGGACAGGCTATATGGCTACACCTTC. This gives the protein CASSSDRLYGYTF.